This T cell receptor beta chain was sequenced during a study of CD8+ T cells in alopecia areata. It was cDNA, reverse transcribed from extracted RNA, that served as the sequencing template. Profiling relied on immunoSEQ multiplex PCR, and the TCRdb table lists in-frame clones only, not all of them. The sample lists about 100,000 clones, approximately 63% occurring once. The germline V gene has CDR1 SQVTM and CDR2 ANQGSEA. The CDR3 is 14 residues long. V lost 4 bases to trimming and J lost 2 bases; unmatched junction nucleotides: 4. The researchers isolated CD4+ and CD8+ T cells from PBMCs by sorting. The study's findings and limits: Affected lesional scalp, above all in alopecia totalis/universalis, was more clonal than normal scalp.

This clone was recorded a few times. Its target is not known. The TCR comes from a human donor in good health. The sequencing input was CD8+ T cells sorted from blood. The chain carries TRBV29-1 and TRBJ1-1; 10 bases line up with TRBD1. CDR3 sequence (DNA): TGCAGCGTTGTAGGGACAGGGGATAACACTGAAGCTTTCTTT. It is translated as CSVVGTGDNTEAFF.